This TCR beta chain was sequenced during a study of blood T cell repertoires in COVID-19. Study as a whole: Material from acute and convalescent COVID-19 was sourced from the United States, Italy and Spain. T cells, B-cell-depleted T cells, or PBMCs supplied cDNA or gDNA.

This CDR3 region has 14 residues. Trimming took 6 bases from V and 2 from J, leaving 14 bases between them. CDR1 MNHEY and CDR2 SMNVEV come from the germline V gene (reference sequence). Profiled with immunoSEQ multiplex PCR; TCRdb holds only in-frame clones, not every one. This sample has 90,000 to 95,000 clones, with 85% to 90% found just once. This clonotype originated in a woman in her 70s with acute or convalescent COVID-19. The sequenced sample was peripheral blood. The chain carries TRBV27 and TRBJ2-7, with D possibly TRBD2 on 6 matching bases. CDR3 sequence (DNA): TGTGCCAGCAGCTCCAGGGACTTCCCCTACGAGCAGTACTTC. This codes for CASSSRDFPYEQYF.